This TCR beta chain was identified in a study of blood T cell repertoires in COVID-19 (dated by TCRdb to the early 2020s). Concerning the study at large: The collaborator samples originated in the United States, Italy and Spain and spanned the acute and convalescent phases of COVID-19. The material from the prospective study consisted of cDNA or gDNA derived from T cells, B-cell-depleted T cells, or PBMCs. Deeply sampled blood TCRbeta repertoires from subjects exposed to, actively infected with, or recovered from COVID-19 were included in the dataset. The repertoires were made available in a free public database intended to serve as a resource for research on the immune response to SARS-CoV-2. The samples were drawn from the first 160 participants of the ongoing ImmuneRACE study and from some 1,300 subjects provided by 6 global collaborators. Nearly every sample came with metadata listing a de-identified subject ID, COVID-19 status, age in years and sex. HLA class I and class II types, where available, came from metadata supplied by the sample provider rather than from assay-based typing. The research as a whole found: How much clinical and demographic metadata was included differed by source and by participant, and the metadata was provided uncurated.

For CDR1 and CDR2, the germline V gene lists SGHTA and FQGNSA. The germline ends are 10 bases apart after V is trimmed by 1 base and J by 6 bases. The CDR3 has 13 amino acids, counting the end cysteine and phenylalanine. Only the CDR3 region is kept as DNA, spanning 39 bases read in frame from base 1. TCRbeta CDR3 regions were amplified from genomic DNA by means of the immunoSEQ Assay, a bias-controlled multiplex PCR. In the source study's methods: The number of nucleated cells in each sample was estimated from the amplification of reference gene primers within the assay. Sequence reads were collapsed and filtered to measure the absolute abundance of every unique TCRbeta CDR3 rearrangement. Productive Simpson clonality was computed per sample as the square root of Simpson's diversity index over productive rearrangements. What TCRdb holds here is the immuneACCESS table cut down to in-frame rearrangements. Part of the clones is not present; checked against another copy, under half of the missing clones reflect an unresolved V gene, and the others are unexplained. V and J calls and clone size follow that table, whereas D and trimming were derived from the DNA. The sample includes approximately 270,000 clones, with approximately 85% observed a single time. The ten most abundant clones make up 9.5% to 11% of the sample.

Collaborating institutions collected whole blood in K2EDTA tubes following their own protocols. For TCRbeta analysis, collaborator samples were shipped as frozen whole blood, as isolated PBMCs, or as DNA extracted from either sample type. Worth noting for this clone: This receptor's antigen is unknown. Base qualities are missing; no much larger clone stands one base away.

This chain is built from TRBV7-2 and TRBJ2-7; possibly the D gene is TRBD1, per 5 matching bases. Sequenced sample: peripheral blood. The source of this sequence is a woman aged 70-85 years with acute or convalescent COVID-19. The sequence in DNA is TGTGCCAGCAGCTTAGGGGCAGGGCTCGAGCAGTACTTC. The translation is CASSLGAGLEQYF. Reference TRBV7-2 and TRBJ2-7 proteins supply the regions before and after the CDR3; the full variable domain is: GAGVSQSPSNKVTEKGKDVELRCDPISGHTALYWYRQSLGQGLEFLIYFQGNSAPDKSGLPSDRFSAERTGGSVSTLTIQRTQQEDSAVYLCASSLGAGLEQYFGPGTRLTVT.